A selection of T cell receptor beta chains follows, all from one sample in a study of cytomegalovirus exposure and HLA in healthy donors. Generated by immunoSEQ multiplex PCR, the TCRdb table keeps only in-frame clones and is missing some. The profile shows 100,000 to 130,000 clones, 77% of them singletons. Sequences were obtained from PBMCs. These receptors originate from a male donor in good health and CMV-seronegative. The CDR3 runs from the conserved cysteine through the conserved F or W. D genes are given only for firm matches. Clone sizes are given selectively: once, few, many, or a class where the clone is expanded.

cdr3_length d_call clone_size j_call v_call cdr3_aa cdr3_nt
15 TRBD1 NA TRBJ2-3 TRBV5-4 CASSLGQGPTDTQYF TGTGCCAGCAGCTTGGGACAGGGCCCCACAGATACGCAGTATTTT
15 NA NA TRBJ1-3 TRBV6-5 CASSYNAGSGNTIYF TGTGCCAGCAGTTACAATGCAGGCTCTGGAAACACCATATATTTT
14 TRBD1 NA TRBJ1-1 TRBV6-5 CASRTGQGGSEAFF TGTGCCAGCAGAACAGGACAGGGAGGCTCTGAAGCTTTCTTT
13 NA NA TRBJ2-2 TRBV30 CAWIRFNTGELFF TGTGCCTGGATCAGGTTCAACACCGGGGAGCTGTTTTTT
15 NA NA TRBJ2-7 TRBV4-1 CASSPRGASGYEQYF TGCGCCAGCAGCCCCCGGGGGGCTAGCGGCTACGAGCAGTACTTC
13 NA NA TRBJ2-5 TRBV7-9 CASSPPGEETQYF TGTGCCAGCAGCCCCCCAGGGGAAGAGACCCAGTACTTC
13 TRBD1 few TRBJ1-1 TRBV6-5 CASSRDRVAEAFF TGTGCCAGCAGCAGGGACAGGGTGGCTGAAGCTTTCTTT
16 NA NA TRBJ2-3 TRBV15 CATSRDRGGGADTQYF TGTGCCACCAGCAGAGATCGAGGTGGAGGGGCAGATACGCAGTATTTT
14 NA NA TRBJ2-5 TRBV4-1 CASNSPGMGETQYF TGCGCCAGCAATTCTCCAGGGATGGGGGAGACCCAGTACTTC
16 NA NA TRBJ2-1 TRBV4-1 CASSPNGGVAYNEQFF TGCGCCAGCAGCCCGAACGGGGGAGTAGCCTACAATGAGCAGTTCTTC
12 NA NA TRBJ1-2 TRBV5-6 CASSLVGGGYTF TGTGCCAGCAGCTTGGTCGGGGGTGGCTACACCTTC
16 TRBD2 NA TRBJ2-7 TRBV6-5 CASSYRGLAGGYEQYF TGTGCCAGCAGTTACCGAGGACTAGCGGGAGGGTACGAGCAGTACTTC
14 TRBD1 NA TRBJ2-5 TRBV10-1 CASSTGTGQETQYF TGCGCCAGCTCTACCGGGACAGGCCAAGAGACCCAGTACTTC
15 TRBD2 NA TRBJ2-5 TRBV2 CASRGLAGIQETQYF TGTGCCAGCAGGGGACTAGCGGGCATCCAAGAGACCCAGTACTTC
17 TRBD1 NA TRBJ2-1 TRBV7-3 CASSPLGTGAVSNEQFF TGTGCCAGCAGCCCCCTCGGGACAGGGGCGGTGAGCAATGAGCAGTTCTTC
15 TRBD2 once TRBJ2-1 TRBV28 CASSSGTSGFNEQFF TGTGCCAGCAGTTCAGGGACTAGCGGGTTTAATGAGCAGTTCTTC
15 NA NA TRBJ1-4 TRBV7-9 CASSYVRGTNEKLFF TGTGCCAGCAGCTATGTCAGGGGTACTAATGAAAAACTGTTTTTT
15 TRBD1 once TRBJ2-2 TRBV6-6 CASSGDRDNTGELFF TGTGCCAGCAGTGGGGACAGGGATAACACCGGGGAGCTGTTTTTT
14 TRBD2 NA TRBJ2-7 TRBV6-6 CASASGRATYEQYF TGTGCCAGCGCTAGCGGGAGGGCCACCTACGAGCAGTACTTC
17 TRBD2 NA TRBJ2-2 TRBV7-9 CASSLGGAGGPAGELFF TGTGCCAGCAGCTTAGGAGGAGCGGGAGGGCCAGCCGGGGAGCTGTTTTTT
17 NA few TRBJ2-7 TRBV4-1 CASSQAPIQGAIYEQYF TGCGCCAGCAGCCAAGCCCCAATACAGGGAGCTATTTACGAGCAGTACTTC
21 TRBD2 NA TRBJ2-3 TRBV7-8 CASSFGWVWEGGLAGRDTQYF TGTGCCAGCAGCTTCGGGTGGGTCTGGGAAGGCGGACTAGCGGGACGAGATACGCAGTATTTT
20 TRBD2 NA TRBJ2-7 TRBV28 CASSPHLVRRTSGTPYEQYF TGTGCCAGCAGTCCCCATTTAGTGCGACGGACTAGCGGAACCCCCTACGAGCAGTACTTC
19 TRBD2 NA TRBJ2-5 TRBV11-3 CASSSPFERERNFQETQYF TGTGCCAGCAGCTCACCGTTTGAGCGGGAGAGGAATTTCCAAGAGACCCAGTACTTC
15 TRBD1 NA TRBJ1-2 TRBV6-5 CASSDYDRGDYGYTF TGTGCCAGCAGTGACTACGACAGGGGGGACTATGGCTACACCTTC
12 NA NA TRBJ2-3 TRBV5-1 CASSLDADTQYF TGCGCCAGCAGCTTGGATGCGGATACGCAGTATTTT
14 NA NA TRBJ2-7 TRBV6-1 CASSEPGGSCEQYF TGTGCCAGCAGTGAACCCGGAGGGTCATGCGAGCAGTACTTC
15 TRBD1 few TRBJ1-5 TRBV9 CASSASTGSNQPQHF TGTGCCAGCAGCGCGTCGACAGGGAGCAATCAGCCCCAGCATTTT
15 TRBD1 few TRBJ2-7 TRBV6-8 CASSYRTGGDYEQYF TGTGCCAGCAGTTACAGGACAGGGGGAGACTACGAGCAGTACTTC
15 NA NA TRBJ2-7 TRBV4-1 CASSPVQGTAYEQYF TGCGCCAGCAGCCCAGTACAGGGTACAGCCTACGAGCAGTACTTC
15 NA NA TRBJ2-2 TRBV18 CASSPDLANTGELFF TGTGCCAGCTCACCAGATCTAGCAAACACCGGGGAGCTGTTTTTT
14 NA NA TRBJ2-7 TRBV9 CASSSEGTTYEQYF TGTGCCAGCAGCTCAGAGGGAACAACCTACGAGCAGTACTTC
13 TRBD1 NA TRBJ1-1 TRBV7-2 CASSRDRNTEAFF TGTGCCAGCAGCCGGGACAGGAACACTGAAGCTTTCTTT
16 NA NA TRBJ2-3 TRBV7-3 CASSLTYDGSIDTQYF TGTGCCAGCAGCTTAACGTATGACGGGAGTATAGATACGCAGTATTTT
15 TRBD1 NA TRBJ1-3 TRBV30 CAWSGQGGKGNTIYF TGTGCCTGGAGTGGACAGGGGGGCAAGGGAAACACCATATATTTT
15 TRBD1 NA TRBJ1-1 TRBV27 CASSLSGQGATEAFF TGTGCCAGCAGTTTATCGGGGCAGGGGGCAACTGAAGCTTTCTTT
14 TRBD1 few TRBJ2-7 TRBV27 CASSFRDRGNEQYF TGTGCCAGCAGTTTCCGGGACAGGGGGAACGAGCAGTACTTC
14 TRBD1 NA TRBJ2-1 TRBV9 CASSLGTGGNEQFF TGTGCCAGCAGTCTCGGGACAGGGGGGAATGAGCAGTTCTTC
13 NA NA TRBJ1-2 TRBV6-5 CASSYVGQNGYTF TGTGCCAGCAGTTACGTGGGCCAGAATGGCTACACCTTC
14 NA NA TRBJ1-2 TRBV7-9 CASSPWQGNYGYTF TGTGCCAGCAGCCCCTGGCAGGGTAACTATGGCTACACCTTC
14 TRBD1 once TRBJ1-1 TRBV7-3 CASSLTGQGYEAFF TGTGCCAGCAGCTTAACCGGACAGGGATATGAAGCTTTCTTT